This record looks at one T cell receptor (beta chain) sequence and its context. These data belong to a study of blood T cell repertoires in COVID-19. Across the whole study: Material from acute and convalescent COVID-19 was sourced from the United States, Italy and Spain. T cells, B-cell-depleted T cells, or PBMCs provided the cDNA or gDNA that served as material.

The length of the CDR3 is 13 residues. Unmatched junction bases numbered 3, after V lost 3 bases and J lost 10 bases. CDR1 and CDR2 (germline): LNHNV, YYDKDF (reference sequence). Clones were sequenced by immunoSEQ multiplex PCR, and TCRdb holds only the in-frame ones, with some missing. The profile covers fewer than 75,000 clones, with more than 75% appearing a single time and roughly 6.4% taken by the ten largest. The clonotype comes from a man in his fifties or sixties with active or convalescent COVID-19. This rearrangement joins TRBV15 to TRBJ1-4, with TRBD1 matching over 9 bases. Specimen: peripheral blood. The CDR3 DNA reads TGTGCCACCAGCAGGGACAGGGGAGGAAAACTGTTTTTT. It yields the protein CATSRDRGGKLFF.